The T cell receptor beta chain described here comes from a study of shared clonotypes between healthy human individuals. This table comes from immunoSEQ multiplex PCR, and its TCRdb copy is limited to in-frame clones, with some not included. The table records hundreds of thousands of clones, more than 70% of them present only once. The junction had 10 bases not matched to a gene; V was cut back by 7 bases and J by 5 bases. CDR1 and CDR2 (germline): SGHNT, YYREEE (reference sequence). The CDR3 contains 15 residues. The clonotype was recovered from a woman aged 30 to 39 in good health. The chain carries TRBV5-4 and TRBJ2-2, with TRBD2 matching over 8 bases. Sequencing was performed on memory CD4+ T cells sorted from blood. Subset of the sample: CD45RA-negative fraction. The CDR3: CASAPGSGSTGELFF. The CDR3 nucleotides are TGTGCCAGCGCCCCGGGGAGCGGGAGTACCGGGGAGCTGTTTTTT.